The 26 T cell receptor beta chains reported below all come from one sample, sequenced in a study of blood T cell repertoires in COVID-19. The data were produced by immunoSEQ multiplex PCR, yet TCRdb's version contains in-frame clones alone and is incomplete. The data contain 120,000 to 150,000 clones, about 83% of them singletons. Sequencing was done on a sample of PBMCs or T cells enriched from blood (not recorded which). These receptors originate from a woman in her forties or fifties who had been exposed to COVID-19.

The CDR3 nucleotides are TGTGCCAGCAGTTTATGGGGACAGGGCAAAAACTATGGCTACACCTTC. Amino acids: CASSLWGQGKNYGYTF. The gene calls are TRBV27 and TRBJ1-2, with 9 nucleotides matching TRBD1. Looked up from germline, CDR1 is MNHEY and CDR2 is SMNVEV (reference sequence). The J segment lost 2 bases and the V segment lost 1 base, leaving 5 bases of the junction unmatched. CDR3 length: 16 amino acids.

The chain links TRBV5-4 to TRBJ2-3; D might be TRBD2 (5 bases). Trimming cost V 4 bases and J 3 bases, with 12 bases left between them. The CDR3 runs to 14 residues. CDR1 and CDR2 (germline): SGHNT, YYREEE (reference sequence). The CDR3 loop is CASSMRTGTDTQYF. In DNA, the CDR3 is TGTGCCAGCAGCATGCGGACTGGGACAGATACGCAGTATTTT.

The CDR3 nucleotides are TGCGCCAGCAGCCCGGTCCTCGCTAGGTTAAAAAACATTCAGTACTTC. Its translation: CASSPVLARLKNIQYF. The chain joins TRBV4-1 to TRBJ2-4; D call uncertain. Trimming shortened V by 4 bases and J by 4 bases, and 17 bases separated the two germline ends. The CDR3 has 16 amino acids. Germline CDR1 reads MGHRA; CDR2 reads YSYEKL.

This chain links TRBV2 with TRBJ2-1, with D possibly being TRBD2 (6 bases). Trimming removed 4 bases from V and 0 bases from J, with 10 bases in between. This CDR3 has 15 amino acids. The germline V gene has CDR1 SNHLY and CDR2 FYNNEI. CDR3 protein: CASSASGPSYNEQFF. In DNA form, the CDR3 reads TGTGCCAGCAGTGCCAGCGGGCCCTCCTACAATGAGCAGTTCTTC. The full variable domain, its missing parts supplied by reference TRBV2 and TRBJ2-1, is EPEVTQTPSHQVTQMGQEVILRCVPISNHLYFYWYRQILGQKVEFLVSFYNNEISEKSEIFDDQFSVERPDGSNFTLKIRSTKLEDSAMYFCASSASGPSYNEQFFGPGTRLTVL.

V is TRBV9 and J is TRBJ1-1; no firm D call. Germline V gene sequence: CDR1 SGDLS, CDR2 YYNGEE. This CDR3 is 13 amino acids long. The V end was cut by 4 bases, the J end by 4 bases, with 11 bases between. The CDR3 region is CASSRPGSTEAFF. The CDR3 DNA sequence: TGTGCCAGCAGCCGACCCGGGAGCACTGAAGCTTTCTTT.

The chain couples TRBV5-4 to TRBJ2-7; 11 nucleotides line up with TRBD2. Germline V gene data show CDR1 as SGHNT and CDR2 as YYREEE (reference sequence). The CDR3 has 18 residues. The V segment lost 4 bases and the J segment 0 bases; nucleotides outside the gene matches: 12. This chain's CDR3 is CASSPYGILAGASYEQYF. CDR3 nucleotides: TGTGCCAGCAGCCCCTACGGGATACTAGCGGGGGCCTCCTACGAGCAGTACTTC.

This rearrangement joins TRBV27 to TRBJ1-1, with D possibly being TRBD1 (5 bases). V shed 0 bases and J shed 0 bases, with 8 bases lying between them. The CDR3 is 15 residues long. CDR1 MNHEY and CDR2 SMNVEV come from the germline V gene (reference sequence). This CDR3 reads CASSLSAGMNTEAFF. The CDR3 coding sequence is TGTGCCAGCAGTTTATCGGCAGGGATGAACACTGAAGCTTTCTTT.

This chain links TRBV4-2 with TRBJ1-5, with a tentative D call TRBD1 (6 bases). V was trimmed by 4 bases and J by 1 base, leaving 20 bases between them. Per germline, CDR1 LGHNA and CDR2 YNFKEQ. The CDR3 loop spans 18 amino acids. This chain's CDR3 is CASSRFHGAGVSNQPQHF. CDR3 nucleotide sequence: TGTGCCAGCAGCCGGTTTCATGGGGCAGGGGTAAGCAATCAGCCCCAGCATTTT.

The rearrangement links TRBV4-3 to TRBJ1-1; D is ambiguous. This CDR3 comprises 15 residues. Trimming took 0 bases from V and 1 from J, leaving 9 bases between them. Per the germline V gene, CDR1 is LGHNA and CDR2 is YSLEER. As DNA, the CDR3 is TGCGCCAGCAGCCAAGATCTTAGCAGGAACACTGAAGCTTTCTTT. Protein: CASSQDLSRNTEAFF.

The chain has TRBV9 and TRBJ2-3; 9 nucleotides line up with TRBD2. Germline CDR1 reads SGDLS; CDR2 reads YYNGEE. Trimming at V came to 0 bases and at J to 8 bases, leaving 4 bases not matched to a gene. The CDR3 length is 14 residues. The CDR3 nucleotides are TGTGCCAGCAGCGTAGGGGCGGGGGGGCTTACGCAGTATTTT. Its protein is CASSVGAGGLTQYF. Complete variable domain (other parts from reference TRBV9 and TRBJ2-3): DSGVTQTPKHLITATGQRVTLRCSPRSGDLSVYWYQQSLDQGLQFLIQYYNGEERAKGNILERFSAQQFPDLHSELNLSSLELGDSALYFCASSVGAGGLTQYFGPGTRLTVL.

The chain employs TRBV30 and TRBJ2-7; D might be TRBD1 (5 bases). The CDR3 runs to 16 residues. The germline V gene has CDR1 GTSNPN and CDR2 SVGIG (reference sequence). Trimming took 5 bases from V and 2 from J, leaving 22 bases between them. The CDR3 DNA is TGTGCCTGGGCCTCTCTGACTCGACAGCGAACCTACGAGCAGTACTTC. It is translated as CAWASLTRQRTYEQYF.

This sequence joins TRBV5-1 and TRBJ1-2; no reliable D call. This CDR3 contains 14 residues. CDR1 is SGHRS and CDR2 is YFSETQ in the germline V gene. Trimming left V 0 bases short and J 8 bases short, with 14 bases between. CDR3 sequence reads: CASSLGVRDDGYTF. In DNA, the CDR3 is TGCGCCAGCAGCTTGGGGGTGAGGGATGACGGCTACACCTTC.

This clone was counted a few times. DNA for the CDR3: TGCAGCGTTCCCGAGGGCACCGGGGAGCTGTTTTTT. As protein: CSVPEGTGELFF. The J gene is TRBJ2-2, the V gene TRBV29-1, with D possibly matching TRBD2 (5 bases). The CDR3 has 12 amino acids. CDR1 and CDR2 (germline): SQVTM, ANQGSEA. V gave up 5 bases and J gave up 4 bases, with 8 bases separating them.

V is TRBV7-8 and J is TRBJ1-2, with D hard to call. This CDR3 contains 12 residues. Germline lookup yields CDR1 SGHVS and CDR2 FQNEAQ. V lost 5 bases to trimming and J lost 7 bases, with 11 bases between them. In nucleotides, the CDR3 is TGTGCCAGCAGCCCTGGGAGGGCTGGCTACACCTTC. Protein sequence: CASSPGRAGYTF.

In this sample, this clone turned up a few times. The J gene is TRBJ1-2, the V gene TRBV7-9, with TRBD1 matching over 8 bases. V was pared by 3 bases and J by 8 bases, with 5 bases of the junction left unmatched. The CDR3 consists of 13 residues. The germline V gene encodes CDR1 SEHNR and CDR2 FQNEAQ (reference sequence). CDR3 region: CASSFQGAWGYTF. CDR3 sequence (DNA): TGTGCCAGCAGCTTTCAGGGGGCTTGGGGCTACACCTTC.

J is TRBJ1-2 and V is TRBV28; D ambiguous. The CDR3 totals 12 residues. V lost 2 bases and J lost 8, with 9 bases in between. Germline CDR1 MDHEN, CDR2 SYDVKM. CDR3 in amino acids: CASSLQTGGYTF. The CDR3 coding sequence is TGTGCCAGCAGTTTACAGACTGGAGGCTACACCTTC.

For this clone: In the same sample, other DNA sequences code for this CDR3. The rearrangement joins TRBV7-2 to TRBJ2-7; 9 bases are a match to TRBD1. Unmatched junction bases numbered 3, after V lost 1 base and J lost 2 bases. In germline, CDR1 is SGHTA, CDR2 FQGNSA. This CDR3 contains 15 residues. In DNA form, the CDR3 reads TGTGCCAGCAGCTTAGTGGGACAGGGCCCCTACGAGCAGTACTTC. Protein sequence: CASSLVGQGPYEQYF.

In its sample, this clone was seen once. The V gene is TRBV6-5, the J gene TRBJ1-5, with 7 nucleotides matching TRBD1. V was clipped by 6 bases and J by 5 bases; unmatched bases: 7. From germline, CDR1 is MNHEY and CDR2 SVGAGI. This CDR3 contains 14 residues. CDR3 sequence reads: CASRRTGIHQPQHF. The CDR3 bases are TGTGCCAGCAGGAGGACAGGAATCCATCAGCCCCAGCATTTT.

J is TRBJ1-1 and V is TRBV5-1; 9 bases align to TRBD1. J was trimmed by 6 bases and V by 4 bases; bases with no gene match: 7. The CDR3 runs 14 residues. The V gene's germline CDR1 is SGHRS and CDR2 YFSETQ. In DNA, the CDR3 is TGCGCCAGCAGCGCAACAGGGGGCTCCCCTGAAGCTTTCTTT. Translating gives CASSATGGSPEAFF.

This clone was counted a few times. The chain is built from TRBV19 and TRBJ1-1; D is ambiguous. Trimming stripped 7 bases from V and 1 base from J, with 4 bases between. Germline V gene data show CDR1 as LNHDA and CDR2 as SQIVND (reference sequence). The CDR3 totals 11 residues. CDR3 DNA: TGTGCCAGTAAGAGGAACACTGAAGCTTTCTTT. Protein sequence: CASKRNTEAFF.

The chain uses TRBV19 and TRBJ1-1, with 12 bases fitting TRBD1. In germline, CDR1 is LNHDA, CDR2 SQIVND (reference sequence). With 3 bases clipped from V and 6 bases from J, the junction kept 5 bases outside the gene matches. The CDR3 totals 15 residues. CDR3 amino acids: CASSMPGQGAPEAFF. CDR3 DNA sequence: TGTGCCAGTAGTATGCCGGGACAGGGGGCTCCTGAAGCTTTCTTT.

The CDR3 sequence: CASSVQYQETQYF. CDR3 coding DNA: TGTGCCAGCAGCGTACAGTACCAAGAGACCCAGTACTTC. The chain recombines TRBV9 with TRBJ2-5, with D hard to call. This CDR3 contains 13 residues. Germline V gene sequence: CDR1 SGDLS, CDR2 YYNGEE. V was shortened by 1 base and J by 0 bases, with 4 bases between the two germline ends. Combining the CDR3 with reference TRBV9 and TRBJ2-5 gives the whole variable domain DSGVTQTPKHLITATGQRVTLRCSPRSGDLSVYWYQQSLDQGLQFLIQYYNGEERAKGNILERFSAQQFPDLHSELNLSSLELGDSALYFCASSVQYQETQYFGPGTRLLVL.

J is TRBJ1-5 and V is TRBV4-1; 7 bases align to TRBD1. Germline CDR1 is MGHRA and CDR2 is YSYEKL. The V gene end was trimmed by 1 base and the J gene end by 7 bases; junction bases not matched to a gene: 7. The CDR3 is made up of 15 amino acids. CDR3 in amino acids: CASSQVGQAGQPQHF. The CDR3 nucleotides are TGCGCCAGCAGCCAAGTCGGACAGGCGGGCCAGCCCCAGCATTTT.

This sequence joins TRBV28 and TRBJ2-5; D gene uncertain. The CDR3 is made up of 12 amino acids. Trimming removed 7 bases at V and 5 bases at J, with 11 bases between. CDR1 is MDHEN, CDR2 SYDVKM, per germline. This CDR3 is CASNQAGETQYF. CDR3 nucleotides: TGTGCCAGCAATCAGGCCGGCGAGACCCAGTACTTC.

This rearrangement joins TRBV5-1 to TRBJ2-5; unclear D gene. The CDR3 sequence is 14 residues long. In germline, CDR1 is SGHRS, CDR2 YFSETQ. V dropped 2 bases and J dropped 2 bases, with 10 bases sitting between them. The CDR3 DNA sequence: TGCGCCAGCAGCTTTTCACAGATTCAAGAGACCCAGTACTTC. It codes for CASSFSQIQETQYF.

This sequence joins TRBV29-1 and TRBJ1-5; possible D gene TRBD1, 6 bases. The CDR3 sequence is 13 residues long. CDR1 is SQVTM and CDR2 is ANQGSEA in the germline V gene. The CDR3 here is CGITGPNTQPQHF. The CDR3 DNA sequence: TGCGGCATTACAGGGCCCAATACCCAACCCCAGCATTTT.